This T cell receptor (beta chain) was recorded in a study of spatial heterogeneity in lung cancer. Regarding the study as a whole: Intratumoral expanded alpha and beta TCR counts were found to track tumor mutation counts.

In the case of this clonotype: What it recognizes is unknown. A library prepared for alpha chains yielded this beta chain as an off-target read; its size is of little meaning.

The CDR3 contains 15 residues. J lost 6 bases, V lost 4 bases, and 7 bases had no gene match. Germline values: CDR1 SGHVS, CDR2 FQNEAQ. Time point indicated: sample taken at primary tumor resection. A total of around 67 untreated early-stage non-small cell lung cancer patients served as donors. One entry per CDR3 protein results from TCRdb running MiXCR on the 5' RACE reads. The sample holds 17,000 or so distinct CDR3 sequences; about 6.3% are singletons and the top ten take 5.5% to 8%. The chain recombines TRBV7-8 with TRBJ2-3; 10 nucleotides match TRBD1. The sequence was collected from a male donor with early-stage non-small cell lung cancer. The material sequenced was lung tumor tissue, taken at surgery. DNA of the CDR3: TGTGCCAGCAGCTCCCGACAGGGGGCTTGGGATACGCAGTATTTT. This sequence encodes CASSSRQGAWDTQYF.